The 3 T cell receptor beta chains in this list originate from one sample, sequenced in a study of cytomegalovirus exposure and HLA in healthy donors. The PCR contained 60 Vbeta and 13 Jbeta primers. The repertoire was sequenced with immunoSEQ multiplex PCR; TCRdb's copy has only in-frame clones and lacks some. This sample has approximately 170,000 clones, with 85% found just once. Material for sequencing was PBMCs. The receptor set was obtained from a boy aged 2 to 9 in good health and CMV-seronegative.

The CDR3 reads CASLDGGANEQFF. In DNA form, the CDR3 reads TGTGCCAGCCTAGATGGGGGGGCGAATGAGCAGTTCTTC. The V and J genes are TRBV27 and TRBJ2-1; possibly TRBD2 for D (7 bases). There are 13 residues in the CDR3. Germline CDR1 reads MNHEY; CDR2 reads SMNVEV (reference sequence). V was shortened by 8 bases and J by 7 bases, with 15 bases between the two germline ends.

This clone was seen a single time. V is TRBV4-1 and J is TRBJ2-3, with TRBD2 matching 14 bases. The CDR3 contains 18 residues. Germline lookup yields CDR1 MGHRA and CDR2 YSYEKL. The trim removed 1 base at V and 1 base at J, leaving 4 bases unmatched. The CDR3 sequence is CASSQVGTSGGRTDTQYF. CDR3 DNA: TGCGCCAGCAGCCAAGTTGGGACTAGCGGGGGACGCACAGATACGCAGTATTTT.

The rearrangement uses TRBV2 and TRBJ2-3, with D unclear. The CDR3 extends over 14 amino acids. Germline lookup yields CDR1 SNHLY and CDR2 FYNNEI. The V and J ends lost 2 bases and 2 bases respectively, with 8 bases between them. For the CDR3, the DNA is TGTGCCAGCAGTGAACGAGTCTACACAGATACGCAGTATTTT. Amino acid sequence: CASSERVYTDTQYF.